This T cell receptor (beta chain) was found in a study of radiation and T cells in renal cell carcinoma. Study-wide points: In nephrectomy-only tumors, top 100 clonotypes averaged 43%, versus 54% irradiated. Compared with controls, irradiated tumors had more, larger dominant CDR3 motifs.

The treatment is: treatment-naive control, cytoreductive nephrectomy. Clear cell pathology was present in this patient's renal cell carcinoma. Controls included a handful of female and about 12 male donors, resected 2011 to 2014. Turning to this clone: Antigen unknown.

Libraries were prepared by immunoSEQ multiplex PCR; TCRdb keeps only in-frame clonotypes and omits some of them. The data contain about 25,000 clones, roughly 50% of them seen just once; the ten biggest clones take up 20% to 25%. Between the trimmed V and J ends, which lost 5 bases and 0 bases, there was a span of 8 bases. CDR3 length: 15 residues. The germline CDR1 and CDR2 sequences are SEHNR and FQNEAQ (reference sequence). This receptor was taken from a man aged 35-49 years with renal cell carcinoma. Source: tumor tissue, taken from a patient whose treatment was nephrectomy without radiotherapy. The V gene is TRBV7-9, the J gene TRBJ2-6, with no clear D. The CDR3 DNA sequence: TGTGCCAGCAGCATCACGGTCTCTGGGGCCAACGTCCTGACTTTC. Protein product: CASSITVSGANVLTF.